One sample yielded the 20 T cell receptor beta chains listed below, sequenced in a study of OX40 agonist ivuxolimab in advanced cancers. The table came from immunoSEQ multiplex PCR; TCRdb's copy has only in-frame clones and leaves some out. The sample comprises approximately 98,000 clones, more than 80% of which are singletons, and about 5.5% rests with the top ten. Sequencing used CD4+ or CD8+ T cells sorted from blood, obtained in a trial of the OX40 agonist ivuxolimab. The source is an adult with an advanced solid tumor such as melanoma, head and neck, liver or kidney cancer.

The chain employs TRBV7-9 and TRBJ2-5; 7 bases agree with TRBD2. The germline V gene has CDR1 SEHNR and CDR2 FQNEAQ (reference sequence). The V gene end was trimmed by 8 bases and the J gene end by 2 bases; junction bases not matched to a gene: 8. CDR3 length: 14 amino acids. Here the CDR3 reads CASRGPSGQETQYF. The CDR3, as DNA: TGTGCCAGCCGCGGTCCTAGCGGACAAGAGACCCAGTACTTC. The entire variable domain, with the rest obtained from reference TRBV7-9 and TRBJ2-5, is as follows: DTGVSQNPRHKITKRGQNVTFRCDPISEHNRLYWYRQTLGQGPEFLTYFQNEAQLEKSRLLSDRFSAERPKGSFSTLEIQRTEQGDSAMYLCASRGPSGQETQYFGPGTRLLVL.

The V gene is TRBV5-4, the J gene TRBJ1-1; 9 positions match TRBD1. The V and J ends lost 1 base and 1 base, in that order; junction bases with no gene match: 5. Germline CDR1 reads SGHNT; CDR2 reads YYREEE (reference sequence). This CDR3 spans 16 amino acids. CDR3 nucleotides: TGTGCCAGCAGCTTGAACAGGGGGCTTGGGAACACTGAAGCTTTCTTT. The encoded protein is CASSLNRGLGNTEAFF.

In this sample, this clone turned up many times. The chain recombines TRBV5-4 with TRBJ1-1, with TRBD1 matching 8 bases. The germline V gene has CDR1 SGHNT and CDR2 YYREEE (reference sequence). The CDR3 covers 14 residues. The J segment lost 4 bases and the V segment lost 10 bases, leaving 12 bases of the junction unmatched. CDR3 nucleotides: TGTGCCTCCTCCGGCAGGGGGCTAGGCACTGAAGCTTTCTTT. Amino acid sequence: CASSGRGLGTEAFF.

The V gene is TRBV7-9, the J gene TRBJ2-1; 8 nucleotides align to TRBD2. V lost 5 bases, J lost 0 bases, and 6 bases stayed unmatched. From germline, CDR1 is SEHNR and CDR2 FQNEAQ (reference sequence). The CDR3 extends over 16 amino acids. The CDR3 protein is CASSPSGRSSYNEQFF. CDR3 bases: TGTGCCAGCAGCCCCAGCGGGAGAAGCTCCTACAATGAGCAGTTCTTC.

V is TRBV5-1 and J is TRBJ2-3; perhaps TRBD1 as D (5 bases). The CDR3 sequence is 15 residues long. Deletions cut 4 bases from V and 2 bases from J, with 14 bases between. CDR1 and CDR2 from the germline V gene are SGHRS and YFSETQ. The CDR3 protein is CASSTTQGATDTQYF. CDR3 DNA sequence: TGCGCCAGCAGCACAACTCAAGGGGCCACAGATACGCAGTATTTT.

A single count supports this clone. The chain links TRBV5-1 to TRBJ1-3; D call uncertain. CDR3 length: 17 amino acids. Germline V gene sequence: CDR1 SGHRS, CDR2 YFSETQ. The germline V and J ends were trimmed by 4 bases and 0 bases, with 17 bases remaining between them. CDR3 in DNA: TGCGCCAGCAGCGAAAATCCGGACCGGAGCTCTGGAAACACCATATATTTT. Translated, it gives CASSENPDRSSGNTIYF. The full variable domain, completed using reference TRBV5-1 and TRBJ1-3, is KAGVTQTPRYLIKTRGQQVTLSCSPISGHRSVSWYQQTPGQGLQFLFEYFSETQRNKGNFPGRFSGRQFSNSRSEMNVSTLELGDSALYLCASSENPDRSSGNTIYFGEGSWLTVV.

The CDR3 spells CASSSSGGGEQYF. CDR3 DNA sequence: TGTGCCAGCAGCTCTAGCGGGGGCGGAGAGCAGTACTTC. This rearrangement joins TRBV7-2 to TRBJ2-7; TRBD2 matches 10 bases. Germline lookup yields CDR1 SGHTA and CDR2 FQGNSA. V lost 4 bases, J lost 7 bases, and 4 bases stayed unmatched. This CDR3 has 13 amino acids.

This clone was found once. J is TRBJ1-1 and V is TRBV5-6; maybe TRBD1 (6 bases). From germline, CDR1 is SGHDT and CDR2 YYEEEE. This CDR3 is built from 13 residues. The germline V and J ends were trimmed by 4 bases and 5 bases, with 12 bases remaining between them. DNA for the CDR3: TGTGCCAGCAGCGCACAGGGAAGGACTGAAGCTTTCTTT. Amino acid sequence: CASSAQGRTEAFF.

The chain links TRBV6-4 to TRBJ2-7; a possible D gene is TRBD2 (6 bases). The CDR3 is 14 amino acids. Germline CDR1 and CDR2: MRHNA and SNTAGT. V lost 9 bases and J lost 0, with 15 bases in between. CDR3 sequence reads: CARPWGVPSYEQYF. The CDR3 region has the DNA TGTGCCAGGCCCTGGGGGGTACCCTCCTACGAGCAGTACTTC.

The rearrangement uses TRBV15 and TRBJ2-7; D call uncertain. Germline CDR1 is LNHNV and CDR2 is YYDKDF (reference sequence). V was clipped by 4 bases and J by 3 bases, with 10 bases between them. The CDR3 sequence is 13 residues long. The chain's CDR3 is CATSIGGSYEQYF. The CDR3 DNA reads TGTGCCACCAGCATCGGCGGAAGCTACGAGCAGTACTTC.

The chain employs TRBV5-1 and TRBJ2-3; a weak D match, TRBD1 (6 bases). This CDR3 has 13 amino acids. V shed 5 bases and J shed 3 bases, with 10 bases lying between them. From germline, CDR1 is SGHRS and CDR2 YFSETQ. CDR3 nucleotides: TGCGCCAGCAGTAGAGGGGGAACAGATACGCAGTATTTT. Residues: CASSRGGTDTQYF.

V gene TRBV9 combines with J gene TRBJ2-7; D remains unclear. Germline CDR1 reads SGDLS; CDR2 reads YYNGEE. This CDR3 comprises 13 residues. The V gene lost 0 bases and the J gene lost 2 bases, with 6 bases spanning the gap. The CDR3 spells CASSVAPTYEQYF. Here the CDR3 DNA reads TGTGCCAGCAGCGTAGCCCCTACCTACGAGCAGTACTTC.

The rearrangement links TRBV5-1 to TRBJ2-5, with D unclear. Germline lookup yields CDR1 SGHRS and CDR2 YFSETQ. Trimming shortened V by 2 bases and J by 3 bases, and 14 bases separated the two germline ends. There are 15 residues in the CDR3. CDR3 DNA sequence: TGCGCCAGCAGCTTAGAAGGAAGAGCGAAAGAGACCCAGTACTTC. Translation gives CASSLEGRAKETQYF.

The chain uses TRBV14 and TRBJ2-7; D perhaps matches TRBD1 (5 bases). Germline V gene lookup returns CDR1 SGHDN and CDR2 FVKESK. V lost 0 bases and J 4 bases, leaving 13 bases between the germline ends. The CDR3 extends over 15 amino acids. CDR3 sequence reads: CASSQDGHRSYEQYF. For the CDR3, the DNA is TGTGCCAGCAGCCAAGATGGCCACAGGTCTTACGAGCAGTACTTC.

In this sample, this clone turned up once. The genes are TRBV29-1 and TRBJ1-2, with TRBD1 as a possible D gene (5 bases). Germline CDR1 is SQVTM and CDR2 is ANQGSEA. V was cut by 3 bases and J by 8 bases, with 10 bases left in between. There are 11 residues in the CDR3. The DNA for the CDR3 is TGCAGCGTTGAGGGGGAGTGGGGCTACACCTTC. Its protein product is CSVEGEWGYTF.

The chain links TRBV19 to TRBJ1-5; the D gene is possibly TRBD1 (5 bases). Trimming removed 7 bases from V and 9 bases from J, with 13 bases in between. Germline CDR1 and CDR2: LNHDA and SQIVND (reference sequence). The CDR3 is made up of 12 amino acids. CDR3 loop: CASNPGAGPQHF. CDR3 in DNA: TGTGCCAGTAACCCTGGGGCCGGGCCCCAGCATTTT.

The J gene is TRBJ1-6, the V gene TRBV7-2, with D hard to call. With 0 bases removed from V and 8 bases from J, the gap between germline ends came to 11 bases. This CDR3 region has 15 residues. The germline CDR1 and CDR2 sequences are SGHTA and FQGNSA. CDR3 in amino acids: CASSLAGFGDSPLHF. The DNA for the CDR3 is TGTGCCAGCAGCTTAGCGGGCTTTGGAGATTCACCCCTCCACTTT. The full variable domain, in which reference TRBV7-2 and TRBJ1-6 provide the parts outside the CDR3, is GAGVSQSPSNKVTEKGKDVELRCDPISGHTALYWYRQSLGQGLEFLIYFQGNSAPDKSGLPSDRFSAERTGGSVSTLTIQRTQQEDSAVYLCASSLAGFGDSPLHFGNGTRLTVT.

The chain has TRBV6-5 and TRBJ1-5; TRBD1 agrees at 7 bases. V lost 6 bases to trimming and J lost 4 bases; unmatched junction nucleotides: 6. This CDR3 is built from 14 residues. CDR1 and CDR2 (germline): MNHEY, SVGAGI. CDR3 sequence (DNA): TGTGCCAGCAGGGGCCCGGGACAGAATCAGCCCCAGCATTTT. Translated, it gives CASRGPGQNQPQHF.

The rearrangement links TRBV7-3 to TRBJ2-7; 7 positions agree with TRBD1. CDR1 is SGHTA, CDR2 FQGTGA, per germline. The length of the CDR3 is 14 residues. V was pared by 4 bases and J by 4 bases, with 7 bases of the junction left unmatched. Here the CDR3 reads CASSSGTEVYEQYF. As DNA, the CDR3 is TGTGCCAGCAGCTCCGGGACAGAAGTTTACGAGCAGTACTTC.

The rearrangement uses TRBV5-1 and TRBJ2-7; D gene ambiguous. This CDR3 region has 14 residues. The germline gives CDR1 SGHRS, CDR2 YFSETQ. V dropped 0 bases and J dropped 0 bases, with 7 bases sitting between them. CDR3 region: CASSLGISSYEQYF. The CDR3, as DNA: TGCGCCAGCAGCTTGGGCATCAGCTCCTACGAGCAGTACTTC. Complete variable domain (other parts from reference TRBV5-1 and TRBJ2-7): KAGVTQTPRYLIKTRGQQVTLSCSPISGHRSVSWYQQTPGQGLQFLFEYFSETQRNKGNFPGRFSGRQFSNSRSEMNVSTLELGDSALYLCASSLGISSYEQYFGPGTRLTVT.